This T cell receptor beta chain derives from a study of T cells in Graves' hyperthyroidism and ophthalmopathy. This clonotype was recorded a few times. It was RNA transcripts that yielded the amplified TCR beta CDR3 regions. Carried out on the TCR CDR3, a first-round RT-PCR used the HTBI primer set. TCRdb redid the calling of the multiplex PCR reads with MiXCR, one entry per CDR3 protein. Of 300,000 to 400,000 distinct CDR3 sequences detected, 18% appear once; the ten largest clones hold 45% to 55%. Exclusion criteria comprised uncontrolled infection, other autoimmune disease, pregnancy or lactation. V dropped 0 bases and J dropped 0 bases, with 6 bases sitting between them. The CDR3 loop spans 14 amino acids. The germline V gene encodes CDR1 DFQATT and CDR2 SNEGSKA (reference sequence).

The V call is TRBV20-1, the J call TRBJ2-1; D is uncertain. The clonotype originates from a woman aged 45 to 65 with Graves' hyperthyroidism. The source material was blood. In DNA, the CDR3 is TGCAGTGCTAGAGATCCAGACTCCTACAATGAGCAGTTCTTC. Translation: CSARDPDSYNEQFF.